This T cell receptor (beta chain) was observed in a study of blood T cells in healthy people across ages. Donors each provided approximately 9.6 milliliters of peripheral blood. Findings and limits, study-wide: The recorded TCR beta diversity per million T cells decreased in a roughly linear manner with age.

Comment on this clonotype: Its antigen remains unidentified.

Together with a sample-barcoded 5' primer, a J-beta primer mix was included in a second PCR lasting roughly 6 to 12 cycles. TCRdb re-called the 5' RACE reads through MiXCR, storing one row per CDR3 protein. Here the sample spans about a million distinct CDR3 sequences, 40% to 60% being singletons. The sequencing input was blood. This receptor was identified in a man aged 25-40 years in good health.

The CDR3 is CSVEGNLGDTQYF. The CDR3 DNA reads TGCAGCGTTGAGGGCAACCTCGGGGATACGCAGTATTTT. The chain couples TRBV29-1 to TRBJ2-3, with unresolved D. CDR1 is SQVTM, CDR2 ANQGSEA, per germline. This CDR3 is built from 13 residues. V lost 3 bases to trimming and J lost 6 bases, with 13 bases between them.